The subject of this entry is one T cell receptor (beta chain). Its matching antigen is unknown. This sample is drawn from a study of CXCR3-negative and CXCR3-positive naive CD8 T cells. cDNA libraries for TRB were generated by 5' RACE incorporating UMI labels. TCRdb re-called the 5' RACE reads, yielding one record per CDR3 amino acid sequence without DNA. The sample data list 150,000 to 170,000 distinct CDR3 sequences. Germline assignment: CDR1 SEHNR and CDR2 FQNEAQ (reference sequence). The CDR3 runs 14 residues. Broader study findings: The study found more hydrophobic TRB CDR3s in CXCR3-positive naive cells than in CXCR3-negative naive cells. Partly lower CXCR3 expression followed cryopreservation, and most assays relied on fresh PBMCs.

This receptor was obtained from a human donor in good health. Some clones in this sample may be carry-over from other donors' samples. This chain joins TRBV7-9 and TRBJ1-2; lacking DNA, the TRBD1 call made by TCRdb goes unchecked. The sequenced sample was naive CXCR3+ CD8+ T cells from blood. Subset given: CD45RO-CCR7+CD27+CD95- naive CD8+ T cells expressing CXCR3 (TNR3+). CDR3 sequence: CASSESGPLNGYTF.